These T cell receptor beta chains were read from a single sample in a study of follicular helper T cells after annual influenza vaccination. Libraries were prepared by immunoSEQ multiplex PCR; TCRdb keeps only in-frame clonotypes and omits some of them. The sample lists nearly 10,000 clones, approximately 83% occurring once. The input for sequencing was CXCR5- memory CD4+ T cells sorted from blood, taken 7 days after influenza vaccination. These TCRs come from an adult who received the influenza vaccine. The CDR3 runs from the conserved cysteine through the conserved F or W. The D gene is left open where the match is weak. Only some rows state a clone size, as once, few, many or a class for expanded clones.

TRBV19	TRBJ1-6	-	15	-	CASSGAGPTGKTLHF	TGTGCCAGTAGTGGGGCCGGGCCAACCGGGAAGACCCTCCACTTT
TRBV7-7	TRBJ2-5	few	13	-	CASSLGVAETQYF	TGTGCTAGCAGCTTAGGCGTCGCAGAGACCCAGTACTTC
TRBV5-1	TRBJ1-4	-	15	TRBD1	CASSGPGGVDEKLFF	TGCGCCAGCAGCGGACCAGGGGGCGTGGATGAAAAACTGTTTTTT
TRBV7-2	TRBJ2-5	-	16	TRBD2	CASSARTGAGRETQYF	TGTGCCAGCAGCGCCAGAACGGGAGCGGGGCGAGAGACCCAGTACTTC
TRBV5-6	TRBJ1-2	-	12	-	CASSPNEYGYTF	TGTGCCAGCAGCCCTAATGAATATGGCTACACCTTC
TRBV2	TRBJ2-5	-	14	-	CTSGKTSNRETQYF	TGTACCTCGGGCAAAACCTCCAACAGGGAGACCCAGTACTTC
TRBV4-1	TRBJ2-3	-	15	-	CASSQVPLPTDTQYF	TGCGCCAGCAGCCAAGTCCCCCTACCCACAGATACGCAGTATTTT
TRBV7-6	TRBJ2-7	-	14	TRBD1	CASSSGTGTSAQYF	TGTGCCAGCAGCTCCGGGACAGGGACTTCGGCTCAGTACTTC
TRBV10-2	TRBJ2-7	-	14	TRBD1	CASKPGQGPYEQYF	TGCGCCAGTAAACCGGGACAGGGGCCCTACGAGCAGTACTTC
TRBV6-5	TRBJ1-6	few	12	TRBD1	CASTQGASPLHF	TGTGCCAGCACACAGGGGGCTTCACCCCTCCACTTT
TRBV7-3	TRBJ1-2	-	14	TRBD1	CASSSTGGSTGYTF	TGTGCCAGCAGCTCCACAGGGGGGTCGACTGGCTACACCTTC
TRBV6-6	TRBJ2-7	-	14	-	CASSLVGGQYEQYF	TGTGCCAGCAGTTTGGTGGGGGGGCAATACGAGCAGTACTTC
TRBV10-2	TRBJ1-1	-	15	TRBD1	CASSETGAGNTEAFF	TGCGCCAGCAGTGAGACAGGGGCGGGGAACACTGAAGCTTTCTTT
TRBV5-1	TRBJ2-5	-	17	-	CASRLGGGPRYQETQYF	TGCGCCAGCAGGCTGGGTGGGGGGCCACGGTACCAAGAGACCCAGTACTTC
TRBV4-3	TRBJ1-6	few	17	-	CASSQVDAWDLESPLHF	TGCGCCAGCAGCCAAGTGGATGCGTGGGACTTAGAGTCACCCCTCCACTTT
TRBV7-9	TRBJ2-2	once	15	-	CASSYDRRNTGELFF	TGTGCCAGCAGCTACGACCGGAGGAACACCGGGGAGCTGTTTTTT
TRBV4-1	TRBJ1-5	-	17	-	CASSQGDRRYSNQPQHF	TGCGCCAGCAGCCAAGGAGACAGAAGATATAGCAATCAGCCCCAGCATTTT
TRBV6-6	TRBJ2-5	-	15	TRBD2	CASSPSGGTQETQYF	TGTGCCAGCAGTCCTAGCGGGGGCACACAAGAGACCCAGTACTTC
TRBV7-2	TRBJ1-6	few	16	-	CASSLGWGAVYSPLHF	TGTGCCAGCAGCTTAGGGTGGGGAGCCGTATATTCACCCCTCCACTTT
TRBV11-3	TRBJ2-3	-	13	-	CASSIRFTDTQYF	TGTGCCAGCAGTATCAGATTCACAGATACGCAGTATTTT
TRBV2	TRBJ2-4	-	14	-	CAISSGEAKNIQYF	TGTGCCATTAGCTCGGGGGAAGCCAAAAACATTCAGTACTTC
TRBV9	TRBJ2-1	-	18	TRBD2	CASSVAGGAAASYNEQFF	TGTGCCAGCAGCGTGGCGGGAGGTGCGGCAGCCTCCTACAATGAGCAGTTCTTC
TRBV6-1	TRBJ1-2	-	13	TRBD1	CASSERTGDGYTF	TGTGCCAGCAGTGAAAGGACAGGCGATGGCTACACCTTC